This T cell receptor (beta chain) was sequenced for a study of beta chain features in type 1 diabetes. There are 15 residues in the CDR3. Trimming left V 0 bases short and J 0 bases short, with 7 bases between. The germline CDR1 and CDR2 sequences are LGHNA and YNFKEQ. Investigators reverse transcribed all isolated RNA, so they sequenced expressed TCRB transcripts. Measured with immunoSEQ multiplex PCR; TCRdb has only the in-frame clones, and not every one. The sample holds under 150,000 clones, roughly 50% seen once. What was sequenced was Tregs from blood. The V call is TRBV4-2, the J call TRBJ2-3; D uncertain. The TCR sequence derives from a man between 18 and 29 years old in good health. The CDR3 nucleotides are TGTGCCAGCAGCCAAGAAGCGAGGAGCACAGATACGCAGTATTTT. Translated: CASSQEARSTDTQYF.